These 16 T cell receptor beta chains share one sample of origin, sequenced in a study of PD-1 blockade in classical Hodgkin lymphoma. Clones were sequenced by immunoSEQ multiplex PCR, and TCRdb holds only the in-frame ones, with some missing. This sample has around 40,000 clones; around 80% occur once, and the top ten carry roughly 13%. The patients all showed relapse after autologous stem cell transplantation, while their brentuximab vedotin exposure varied. The material was peripheral blood mononuclear cells (PBMCs), obtained at baseline. The receptors derive from a human donor with classical Hodgkin lymphoma.

V usage is TRBV5-4 and J usage is TRBJ2-3; D assignment may be TRBD1 or TRBD2 (5 bases each). Germline CDR1 SGHNT, CDR2 YYREEE (reference sequence). The ends were cut back, 5 bases at V and 2 bases at J, with 15 bases in the middle. The CDR3 sequence is 15 residues long. The CDR3 here is CASSTRVSATDTQYF. In nucleotides, the CDR3 is TGTGCCAGCAGTACCAGGGTTAGCGCCACAGATACGCAGTATTTT.

The chain has TRBV10-2 and TRBJ2-7; weak D call: TRBD2 (6 bases). From germline, CDR1 is WSHSY and CDR2 SAAADI. The V and J ends lost 6 bases and 4 bases respectively, with 10 bases between them. The CDR3 runs to 12 residues. CDR3 bases: TGCGCCAGCAGGGAGGGCCCATACGAGCAGTACTTC. Amino acid sequence: CASREGPYEQYF.

The chain carries TRBV5-1 and TRBJ1-1; D possibly corresponds to TRBD1 (6 bases). The CDR3 covers 15 residues. V was shortened by 1 base and J by 5 bases, with 15 bases between the two germline ends. The germline CDR1 and CDR2 sequences are SGHRS and YFSETQ. The CDR3 DNA sequence: TGCGCCAGCAGCTTGTACCGCCGGGGGGCGACTGAAGCTTTCTTT. As protein: CASSLYRRGATEAFF.

The V call is TRBV4-1, the J call TRBJ2-7, with TRBD1 identical over 7 bases. Germline V gene lookup returns CDR1 MGHRA and CDR2 YSYEKL. The CDR3 loop spans 15 amino acids. The V segment lost 0 bases and the J segment 2 bases; nucleotides outside the gene matches: 4. CDR3 loop: CASSQEGTVAYEQYF. The CDR3 DNA sequence: TGCGCCAGCAGCCAAGAGGGGACAGTGGCCTACGAGCAGTACTTC.

This clone was found once. The CDR3 is CASSLRGASTDTQYF. CDR3 nucleotides: TGTGCCAGCAGCTTACGGGGGGCCTCCACAGATACGCAGTATTTT. This chain links TRBV7-6 with TRBJ2-3; tentative D call: TRBD2 (7 bases). Germline V gene sequence: CDR1 SGHVS, CDR2 FNYEAQ. V was shortened by 2 bases and J by 2 bases, with 11 bases between the two germline ends. This CDR3 has 15 amino acids.

The chain employs TRBV7-2 and TRBJ1-1; no clear D. Germline V CDR1 and CDR2: SGHTA, FQGNSA. V lost 1 base to trimming and J lost 1 base, with 4 bases between them. CDR3 length: 13 amino acids. In DNA form, the CDR3 reads TGTGCCAGCAGCTTAGGTCGGAACACTGAAGCTTTCTTT. Amino acid sequence: CASSLGRNTEAFF.

V and J are TRBV5-1 and TRBJ2-7; D is possibly TRBD2 (6 bases). Per the germline V gene, CDR1 is SGHRS and CDR2 is YFSETQ. Trimming took 5 bases from V and 2 from J, leaving 14 bases between them. This CDR3 has 14 residues. The chain's CDR3 is CASRPLPGAYEQYF. DNA of the CDR3: TGCGCCAGCAGACCCTTACCGGGGGCCTACGAGCAGTACTTC.

The V gene is TRBV5-4, the J gene TRBJ1-1; D might be TRBD1 (6 bases). V was shortened by 0 bases and J by 7 bases, with 13 bases between the two germline ends. CDR1 and CDR2 from the germline V gene are SGHNT and YYREEE (reference sequence). This CDR3 spans 14 amino acids. The CDR3 here is CASSLGDKPSEAFF. In DNA, the CDR3 is TGTGCCAGCAGCTTGGGGGACAAGCCGAGTGAAGCTTTCTTT.

The V and J genes are TRBV5-1 and TRBJ1-6; 9 bases match TRBD1. Losses at the gene ends were 9 bases for V and 5 bases for J; bases not matched to a gene: 3. The CDR3 has 13 amino acids. Germline loops: CDR1 SGHRS, CDR2 YFSETQ. As DNA, the CDR3 is TGCGCCACCCGGGACAGGGATAATTCACCCCTCCACTTT. Its protein product is CATRDRDNSPLHF.

The chain carries TRBV5-6 and TRBJ2-3; 7 bases fit TRBD1. The CDR3 is made up of 16 amino acids. The V and J ends lost 0 bases and 0 bases, in that order; junction bases with no gene match: 4. From germline, CDR1 is SGHDT and CDR2 YYEEEE. DNA for the CDR3: TGTGCCAGCAGCTTGGGGCACAGGGGTAGCACAGATACGCAGTATTTT. It is translated as CASSLGHRGSTDTQYF.

The rearrangement joins TRBV2 to TRBJ1-2; D is perhaps TRBD1 (6 bases). CDR1 and CDR2 (germline): SNHLY, FYNNEI. This CDR3 has 13 residues. V lost 6 bases, J lost 8 bases, and 16 bases lay in between. CDR3 DNA: TGTGCCAGCAGCGGACAGCGCTCCTCGGGCTACACCTTC. Encoded protein: CASSGQRSSGYTF.

The CDR3 nucleotides read TGTGCCAGCAGTGGGGGTTTCGAGACAGGGGTTGAAGATACGCAGTATTTT. This gives the protein CASSGGFETGVEDTQYF. V is TRBV6-4 and J is TRBJ2-3, with 8 bases matching TRBD1. Germline CDR1 MRHNA, CDR2 SNTAGT. After removal of 4 bases from V and 5 bases from J, the junction contained 14 bases not matched to a gene. The CDR3 contains 17 residues.

The chain uses TRBV19 and TRBJ1-5, with D possibly TRBD1 on 6 matching bases. Germline CDR1 and CDR2: LNHDA and SQIVND (reference sequence). The length of the CDR3 is 14 residues. V was shortened by 5 bases and J by 6 bases, with 14 bases between the two germline ends. In DNA form, the CDR3 reads TGTGCCAGTAGTCTGCGGGGGCGCGGTCAGCCCCAGCATTTT. It encodes CASSLRGRGQPQHF.

The chain links TRBV2 to TRBJ1-5; D is perhaps TRBD1 (6 bases). CDR3 length: 12 residues. In germline, CDR1 is SNHLY, CDR2 FYNNEI. Trimming left V 8 bases short and J 6 bases short, with 11 bases between. CDR3 coding DNA: TGTGCCAGCCGGACAGTGAGTCAGCCCCAGCATTTT. Residues: CASRTVSQPQHF.

This clone was detected a few times. The rearrangement uses TRBV2 and TRBJ1-1; the D gene is possibly TRBD1 (6 bases). Germline assignment: CDR1 SNHLY and CDR2 FYNNEI. The CDR3 contains 15 residues. The germline V and J ends were trimmed by 9 bases and 1 base, with 18 bases remaining between them. CDR3 loop: CASLRPGETNTEAFF. The CDR3, as DNA: TGTGCCAGTCTGCGGCCAGGGGAAACGAACACTGAAGCTTTCTTT.

The rearrangement joins TRBV16 to TRBJ2-4; D is unresolved. This CDR3 has 12 amino acids. Looked up from germline, CDR1 is KGHSY and CDR2 is FQNENV. The V end was cut by 5 bases, the J end by 12 bases, with 14 bases between. The CDR3 sequence is CASSIRGVTQYF. CDR3 sequence (DNA): TGTGCCAGCAGCATCCGAGGAGTAACTCAGTACTTC.